The 3 T cell receptor beta chains below come from one sample, sequenced in a study of blood T cell repertoires in COVID-19. Profiling relied on immunoSEQ multiplex PCR, and the TCRdb table lists in-frame clones only, not all of them. This table holds over 120,000 clones, roughly 89% found once. The sequenced sample consisted of PBMCs or T cells enriched from blood (not recorded which). The receptors derive from a man over 45 who had recovered from COVID-19.

V and J are TRBV30 and TRBJ2-2; TRBD1 is a possible D gene (6 bases). In germline, CDR1 is GTSNPN, CDR2 SVGIG (reference sequence). The V end lost 7 bases, the J end lost 5 bases, and 14 bases lay between the germline ends. The CDR3 has 13 amino acids. CDR3 sequence: CAYSTGSTGELFF. The CDR3 DNA reads TGTGCCTACAGTACAGGGTCAACCGGGGAGCTGTTTTTT.

The V gene is TRBV6-2 or TRBV6-3, the J gene TRBJ2-1, with TRBD2 matching over 7 bases. Germline V CDR1 and CDR2: MNHEY, SVGEGT. The CDR3 spans 15 residues. J was trimmed by 7 bases and V by 5 bases; bases with no gene match: 11. The CDR3 sequence is CASSNERGRGNEQFF. For the CDR3, the DNA is TGTGCCAGCAGTAATGAGCGGGGAAGAGGGAATGAGCAGTTCTTC.

The V and J genes are TRBV10-3 and TRBJ1-2; D might be TRBD1 (5 bases). CDR3 length: 12 amino acids. Trimming cost V 7 bases and J 6 bases, with 12 bases left between them. Germline V gives CDR1 ENHRY, CDR2 SYGVKD. The CDR3 sequence is CAITRAGNGYTF. The CDR3 coding sequence is TGTGCCATCACTCGGGCAGGGAATGGCTACACCTTC.